The 3 T cell receptor beta chains presented below share a single source sample, sequenced in a study of control samples from healthy donors and cancer patients. Repertoires were generated with immunoSEQ multiplex PCR, while TCRdb's copy carries only in-frame clones and drops some. The sample shows approximately 140,000 clones, over 85% of them seen only once. The material sequenced was blood. The receptors here all came from a young man in good health.

The chain recombines TRBV7-9 with TRBJ1-4, with D unresolved. This CDR3 is built from 14 residues. Germline CDR1 SEHNR, CDR2 FQNEAQ (reference sequence). Trimming pared 5 bases from V and 8 bases from J, leaving 15 bases between. The CDR3 is CASSPPDHWEKLFF. The CDR3 bases are TGTGCCAGCAGCCCACCTGACCATTGGGAAAAACTGTTTTTT. The complete variable domain, with remaining parts taken from reference TRBV7-9 and TRBJ1-4, reads DTGVSQNPRHKITKRGQNVTFRCDPISEHNRLYWYRQTLGQGPEFLTYFQNEAQLEKSRLLSDRFSAERPKGSFSTLEIQRTEQGDSAMYLCASSPPDHWEKLFFGSGTQLSVL.

The chain joins TRBV24-1 to TRBJ2-1; D possibly corresponds to TRBD2 (5 bases). Trimming took off 4 bases at V and 10 bases at J, with 10 bases between the two ends. Germline CDR1 KGHDR, CDR2 SFDVKD. This CDR3 comprises 12 residues. The CDR3 DNA sequence: TGTGCCACCAGTGACCCATCGGGAGAGCAGTTCTTC. Protein: CATSDPSGEQFF.

The CDR3 is CASSRDPRAIEQFF. DNA for the CDR3: TGTGCCAGCAGTCGGGACCCGCGGGCCATTGAGCAGTTCTTC. The rearrangement joins TRBV6-5 to TRBJ2-1, with D perhaps assigned TRBD1 or TRBD2 (5 bases each). Germline CDR1 is MNHEY and CDR2 is SVGAGI. The CDR3 sequence is 14 residues long. Trimming shortened V by 5 bases and J by 9 bases, and 17 bases separated the two germline ends.